This T cell receptor (beta chain) was obtained from a study of shared clonotypes between healthy human individuals. In the case of this clone: What it binds is unknown.

Profiled with immunoSEQ multiplex PCR; TCRdb holds only in-frame clones, not every one. The sample records a few hundred thousand clones, about 74% being singletons. Germline V gene lookup returns CDR1 ENHRY and CDR2 SYGVKD. Germline trimming cut 0 bases from V and 10 bases from J; bases unmatched to any gene: 12. This CDR3 contains 17 residues. General observations from the study: Clonotypes not shared had lower generation probabilities than those common to all four donors.

Sequencing was done on a sample of memory CD4+ T cells sorted from blood. Sample subset: CD45RA-negative fraction. The rearrangement uses TRBV10-3 and TRBJ2-1, with 10 bases aligning to TRBD2. This receptor was identified in a man younger than 40 in good health. The CDR3 loop is CAISESIAGGSEAEQFF. In DNA form, the CDR3 reads TGTGCCATCAGTGAGTCTATAGCGGGAGGCTCGGAGGCGGAGCAGTTCTTC.